Below are 27 T cell receptor beta chains sequenced from a single sample in a study of cytotoxic CD8 clonotypes in ibrutinib-treated CLL. Clones were read by immunoSEQ multiplex PCR, and TCRdb kept only the in-frame ones, dropping some. The top ten clones hold 25% to 30% of a sample with approximately 140,000 clones, approximately 80% of them seen once. Sequencing used PBMCs, obtained after 12 months of ibrutinib treatment. These receptors were collected from a human donor with chronic lymphocytic leukemia.

The chain employs TRBV28 and TRBJ2-6, with TRBD2 identical over 7 bases. There are 16 residues in the CDR3. The V and J ends lost 4 bases and 0 bases, in that order; junction bases with no gene match: 3. The germline gives CDR1 MDHEN, CDR2 SYDVKM. This CDR3 reads CASSSGGSSGANVLTF. As DNA, the CDR3 is TGTGCCAGCAGTTCGGGGGGATCCTCTGGGGCCAACGTCCTGACTTTC.

This sequence joins TRBV11-3 and TRBJ1-1, with D uncertain. CDR3 length equals 16 residues. Germline V gives CDR1 SGHNT, CDR2 YENEEA. Trimming removed 0 bases from V and 1 base from J, with 12 bases in between. In DNA, the CDR3 is TGTGCCAGCAGCTTAGATCCCGGTTTCAAGAACACTGAAGCTTTCTTT. Translated: CASSLDPGFKNTEAFF.

V and J are TRBV6-4 and TRBJ2-7, with D possibly matching TRBD2 (6 bases). With 0 bases removed from V and 3 bases from J, the gap between germline ends came to 15 bases. In germline, CDR1 is MRHNA, CDR2 SNTAGT. The CDR3 length is 16 residues. The CDR3 loop reads CASSDSETRNYYEQYF. CDR3 coding DNA: TGTGCCAGCAGTGACTCGGAGACTAGAAACTACTACGAGCAGTACTTC.

The V call is TRBV30, the J call TRBJ2-7, with D uncertain. V was trimmed by 3 bases and J by 1 base, leaving 4 bases between them. This CDR3 is 11 amino acids long. CDR1 is GTSNPN, CDR2 SVGIG, per germline (reference sequence). The CDR3 sequence is CAWSLSYEQYF. The DNA for the CDR3 is TGTGCCTGGAGCCTGTCCTACGAGCAGTACTTC. Based on the CDR3 plus reference TRBV30 and TRBJ2-7, the full variable domain is SQTIHQWPATLVQPVGSPLSLECTVEGTSNPNLYWYRQAAGRGLQLLFYSVGIGQISSEVPQNLSASRPQDRQFILSSKKLLLSDSGFYLCAWSLSYEQYFGPGTRLTVT.

This clone occurred a few times. V gene TRBV27 combines with J gene TRBJ1-5; D remains ambiguous. CDR1 and CDR2 (germline): MNHEY, SMNVEV (reference sequence). Between the trimmed V and J ends, which lost 6 bases and 0 bases, there was a span of 12 bases. The CDR3 is 15 amino acids. CDR3 region: CASSPPGYSNQPQHF. CDR3 coding DNA: TGTGCCAGCAGCCCCCCGGGCTATAGCAATCAGCCCCAGCATTTT.

V is TRBV18 and J is TRBJ1-3; no firm D call. Germline CDR1 KGHSH, CDR2 LQKENI. V gave up 2 bases and J gave up 8 bases, with 16 bases separating them. The CDR3 spans 15 residues. The CDR3 loop reads CASSPGRVIGDTIYF. The CDR3 coding sequence is TGTGCCAGCTCACCAGGAAGGGTCATTGGGGACACCATATATTTT.

The chain uses TRBV27 and TRBJ1-5; D gene ambiguous. V was trimmed by 3 bases and J by 3 bases, leaving 12 bases between them. This CDR3 region has 15 residues. From germline, CDR1 is MNHEY and CDR2 SMNVEV (reference sequence). The CDR3 reads CASSFMGSNNQPQHF. CDR3 DNA: TGTGCCAGCAGTTTCATGGGAAGTAACAATCAGCCCCAGCATTTT.

This clone was seen once. This rearrangement joins TRBV2 to TRBJ2-7; D remains ambiguous. Germline V lookup: CDR1 SNHLY, CDR2 FYNNEI. The length of the CDR3 is 13 residues. The V gene lost 5 bases and the J gene lost 7 bases, with 15 bases spanning the gap. The CDR3 coding sequence is TGTGCCAGCAGTCCTCCGCCCTTTTCGGAGCAGTACTTC. Its protein product is CASSPPPFSEQYF.

This CDR3 is CATQTDSYNEQFF. DNA for the CDR3: TGTGCCACCCAGACCGATTCCTACAATGAGCAGTTCTTC. The chain couples TRBV6-6 to TRBJ2-1; D unresolved. This CDR3 spans 13 amino acids. Trimming took 10 bases from V and 1 from J, leaving 11 bases between them. Germline lookup yields CDR1 MNHNY and CDR2 SVGAGI (reference sequence).

V is TRBV27 and J is TRBJ2-2, with 11 bases lining up with TRBD2. There are 14 residues in the CDR3. V trimming: 7 bases; J trimming: 6 bases; junction bases outside the gene matches: 4. CDR1 and CDR2 (germline): MNHEY, SMNVEV (reference sequence). CDR3 amino acids: CASMGLAVAGELFF. For the CDR3, the DNA is TGTGCCAGCATGGGACTAGCGGTGGCCGGGGAGCTGTTTTTT.

The V call is TRBV7-2, the J call TRBJ2-7, with a possible D match to TRBD1 (6 bases). CDR3 length equals 14 residues. Per germline, CDR1 SGHTA and CDR2 FQGNSA. V was clipped by 4 bases and J by 0 bases, with 10 bases between them. In DNA, the CDR3 is TGTGCCAGCAGCTCCCAGACAGGCTCCTACGAGCAGTACTTC. As protein: CASSSQTGSYEQYF.

This chain links TRBV11-3 with TRBJ2-7; tentative D call: TRBD2 (7 bases). CDR3 length equals 15 residues. Germline V gene lookup returns CDR1 SGHNT and CDR2 YENEEA. The V end was cut by 5 bases, the J end by 1 base, with 15 bases between. CDR3 sequence: CASSPGRTVSYEQYF. The CDR3 DNA reads as TGTGCCAGCAGCCCCGGGAGGACAGTATCCTACGAGCAGTACTTC.

The gene calls are TRBV28 and TRBJ2-7; D is perhaps TRBD1 (7 bases). The V end lost 3 bases, the J end lost 6 bases, and 18 bases lay between the germline ends. The CDR3 contains 15 residues. CDR1 and CDR2 from the germline V gene are MDHEN and SYDVKM. The CDR3 DNA is TGTGCCAGCAGTTTTGACCCCCAGGGGGGCGGCGAGCAGTACTTC. Translation: CASSFDPQGGGEQYF.

This clone appeared a few times. The chain recombines TRBV5-6 with TRBJ1-5, with 8 bases identical to TRBD1. Germline values: CDR1 SGHDT, CDR2 YYEEEE. V trimming: 4 bases; J trimming: 1 base; junction bases outside the gene matches: 10. The length of the CDR3 is 17 residues. The CDR3 region has the DNA TGTGCCAGCAGCCTAGGACAGGGTTCTAAGAGCAATCAGCCCCAGCATTTT. Its protein is CASSLGQGSKSNQPQHF.

The chain joins TRBV19 to TRBJ2-7; 7 bases line up with TRBD2. Germline CDR1 is LNHDA and CDR2 is SQIVND (reference sequence). The V and J ends lost 0 bases and 7 bases, in that order; junction bases with no gene match: 6. CDR3 length: 14 amino acids. The CDR3, as DNA: TGTGCCAGTAGTATAGAGCTAGCGGCCTTGGAGCAGTACTTC. Translated, it gives CASSIELAALEQYF.

In its sample, this clone was seen once. The rearrangement links TRBV4-1 to TRBJ1-5; no firm D call. The CDR3 contains 15 residues. V was trimmed by 0 bases and J by 4 bases, leaving 10 bases between them. Germline CDR1 MGHRA, CDR2 YSYEKL. The CDR3 loop reads CASSQDLGINQPQHF. CDR3 in DNA: TGCGCCAGCAGCCAAGATTTAGGGATAAATCAGCCCCAGCATTTT.

The chain employs TRBV5-1 and TRBJ1-5; D not certain. This CDR3 is built from 14 residues. The germline gives CDR1 SGHRS, CDR2 YFSETQ. Trimming shortened V by 3 bases and J by 2 bases, and 9 bases separated the two germline ends. In DNA, the CDR3 is TGCGCCAGCAGCTCGATGCCCGGCAATCAGCCCCAGCATTTT. Protein sequence: CASSSMPGNQPQHF.

The chain recombines TRBV9 with TRBJ1-4, with D possibly being TRBD1 (6 bases). This CDR3 comprises 16 residues. Germline CDR1 SGDLS, CDR2 YYNGEE. V dropped 0 bases and J dropped 2 bases, with 11 bases sitting between them. The CDR3: CASSVATGLTNEKLFF. CDR3 bases: TGTGCCAGCAGCGTAGCCACAGGGTTGACTAATGAAAAACTGTTTTTT. Variable domain in full (rest from reference TRBV9 and TRBJ1-4): DSGVTQTPKHLITATGQRVTLRCSPRSGDLSVYWYQQSLDQGLQFLIQYYNGEERAKGNILERFSAQQFPDLHSELNLSSLELGDSALYFCASSVATGLTNEKLFFGSGTQLSVL.

The chain is built from TRBV28 and TRBJ1-5, with a tentative D call TRBD1 (6 bases). Germline V CDR1 and CDR2: MDHEN, SYDVKM. V shed 8 bases and J shed 7 bases, with 18 bases lying between them. This CDR3 is built from 14 residues. CDR3 bases: TGTGCCAGCCGATTCACAGGGACCGGGCAGCCCCAGCATTTT. Amino acids: CASRFTGTGQPQHF.

The chain combines TRBV28 with TRBJ1-2; D unclear. The CDR3 consists of 15 residues. The germline V gene encodes CDR1 MDHEN and CDR2 SYDVKM. Trimming took 6 bases from V and 3 from J, leaving 17 bases between them. In DNA, the CDR3 is TGTGCCAGCAGAACACCCGGGCCCATATACTATGGCTACACCTTC. The encoded protein is CASRTPGPIYYGYTF.

The chain couples TRBV7-9 to TRBJ2-2; no clear D gene. Looked up from germline, CDR1 is SEHNR and CDR2 is FQNEAQ (reference sequence). Trimming left V 0 bases short and J 4 bases short, with 12 bases between. This CDR3 region has 16 residues. CDR3 protein: CASSLAGWVSTGELFF. CDR3 in DNA: TGTGCCAGCAGCTTAGCGGGATGGGTCTCCACCGGGGAGCTGTTTTTT.

The V and J genes are TRBV29-1 and TRBJ2-7; 7 bases line up with TRBD1. Germline trimming cut 5 bases from V and 0 bases from J; bases unmatched to any gene: 4. Germline V gene data show CDR1 as SQVTM and CDR2 as ANQGSEA. The CDR3 is made up of 13 amino acids. In nucleotides, the CDR3 is TGCAGCGTTCGGGACAGTAGCTCCTACGAGCAGTACTTC. This gives the protein CSVRDSSSYEQYF.

The chain recombines TRBV6-1 with TRBJ2-7; TRBD1 matches 9 bases. CDR1 and CDR2 from the germline V gene are MNHNS and SASEGT. This CDR3 has 14 residues. The trim removed 6 bases at V and 12 bases at J, leaving 15 bases unmatched. The CDR3 nucleotides are TGTGCCAGCAGCTCCGGGACAGGGCCCTCTACCCCGTACTTC. It specifies CASSSGTGPSTPYF.

The rearrangement uses TRBV5-1 and TRBJ2-5; D uncertain. This CDR3 region has 12 residues. The V and J ends lost 1 base and 0 bases respectively, with 1 base between them. Germline assignment: CDR1 SGHRS and CDR2 YFSETQ. DNA for the CDR3: TGCGCCAGCAGCTTGAACCAAGAGACCCAGTACTTC. Translated: CASSLNQETQYF.

The DNA of the CDR3 is TGTGCCAGCAGTCCGTTTTTGGAGACCCAGTACTTC. Its protein is CASSPFLETQYF. V is TRBV28 and J is TRBJ2-5; the D is unclear. The CDR3 has 12 residues. Trimming shortened V by 5 bases and J by 5 bases, and 9 bases separated the two germline ends. Germline V gene lookup returns CDR1 MDHEN and CDR2 SYDVKM.

The CDR3 nucleotides read TGTGCCAGCAGCCAAGATCAGGGATCCTACGAGCAGTACTTC. The encoded protein is CASSQDQGSYEQYF. The chain couples TRBV4-2 to TRBJ2-7, with D perhaps TRBD1 (5 bases). Trimming pared 0 bases from V and 1 base from J, leaving 7 bases between. Germline CDR1 LGHNA, CDR2 YNFKEQ. This CDR3 comprises 14 residues.

To note about this clone: One end of the junction fails to match germline, which may point to a read error. The rearrangement joins TRBV7-6 to TRBJ2-5, with a tentative D call TRBD2 (6 bases). The CDR3 covers 15 residues. Germline CDR1 and CDR2: SGHVS and FNYEAQ. CDR3 sequence reads: CASSLGIEAGPESNF. CDR3 DNA: TGTGCCAGCAGCTTAGGCATAGAGGCGGGGCCCGAGTCGAACTTC.